This T cell receptor (beta chain) was obtained from a study of identical twins. Only a few counts were recorded for this clonotype. Its antigen is still unknown. This CDR3 has 15 residues. Trimming stripped 0 bases from V and 6 bases from J, with 15 bases between. CDR1 and CDR2 (germline): MNHEY, SMNVEV (reference sequence). TCRdb independently ran MiXCR on the 5' RACE reads; one entry per CDR3 protein. The sample yields about 450,000 distinct CDR3 sequences, 15% to 20% seen once. Overall study findings and caveats: A lower insertion count was a feature of abundant cord blood beta clonotypes, with no such feature in memory repertoires. Cross-sectional statistics, not tracking of the same donors, supported the conclusions.

Sequenced: naive T cells sorted from blood. The sequence derives from a man in his fifties in good health. The chain couples TRBV27 to TRBJ2-7; no clear D. The CDR3, as DNA: TGTGCCAGCAGTTTATCCCAGCTAATAATGGGCGAGCAGTACTTC. Translating it yields CASSLSQLIMGEQYF.